The sequence of this T cell receptor beta chain was determined in a study of blood T cell repertoires in COVID-19. Across the study: Both acute and convalescent COVID-19 samples were obtained from the United States, Italy and Spain.

CDR1 SNHLY and CDR2 FYNNEI come from the germline V gene. The CDR3 contains 15 residues. Unmatched junction bases numbered 9, after V lost 4 bases and J lost 12 bases. As processed by the authors: How many nucleated cells were present was estimated from reference gene primer amplification. The data were produced by immunoSEQ multiplex PCR, yet TCRdb's version contains in-frame clones alone and is incomplete. V and J calls plus clone size are reproduced from that table; the DNA served to infer D and trimming. The sample contains about 260,000 clones, around nine tenths of which appear only once. The chain is built from TRBV2 and TRBJ1-6, with 10 bases that match TRBD1. Sequenced: peripheral blood. This receptor was taken from a man aged 35 to 55 who had recovered from COVID-19. The CDR3 DNA sequence: TGTGCCAGCAGTGCCAGTGACAGGGGGCGAGGACCCCTCCACTTT. It is translated as CASSASDRGRGPLHF.